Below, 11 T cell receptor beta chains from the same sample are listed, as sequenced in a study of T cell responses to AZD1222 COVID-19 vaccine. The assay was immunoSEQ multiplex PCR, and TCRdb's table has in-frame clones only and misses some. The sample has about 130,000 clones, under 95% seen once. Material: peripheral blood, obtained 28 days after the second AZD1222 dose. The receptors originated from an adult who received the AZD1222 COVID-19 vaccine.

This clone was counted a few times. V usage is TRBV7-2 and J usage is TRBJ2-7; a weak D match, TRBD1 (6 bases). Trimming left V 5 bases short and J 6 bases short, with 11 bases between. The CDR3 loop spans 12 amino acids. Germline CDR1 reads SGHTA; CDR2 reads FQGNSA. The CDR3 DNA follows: TGTGCCAGCAGCCGGGACATGGGCGAGCAGTACTTC. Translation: CASSRDMGEQYF.

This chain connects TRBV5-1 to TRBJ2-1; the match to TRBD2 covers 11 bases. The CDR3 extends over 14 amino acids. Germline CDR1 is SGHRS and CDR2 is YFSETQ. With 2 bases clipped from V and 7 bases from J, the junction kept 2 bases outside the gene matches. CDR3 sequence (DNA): TGCGCCAGCAGCTTACTAGCGGGAGAGAATGAGCAGTTCTTC. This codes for CASSLLAGENEQFF.

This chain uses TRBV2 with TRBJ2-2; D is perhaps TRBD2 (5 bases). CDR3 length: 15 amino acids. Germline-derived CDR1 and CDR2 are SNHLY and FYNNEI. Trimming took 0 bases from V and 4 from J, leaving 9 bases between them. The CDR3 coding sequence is TGTGCCAGCAGTGAAGCGCTTCGGGGCACCGGGGAGCTGTTTTTT. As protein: CASSEALRGTGELFF.

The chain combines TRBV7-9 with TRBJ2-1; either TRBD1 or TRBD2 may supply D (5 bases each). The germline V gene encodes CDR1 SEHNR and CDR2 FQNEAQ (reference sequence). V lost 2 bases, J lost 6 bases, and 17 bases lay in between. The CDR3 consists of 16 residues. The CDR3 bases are TGTGCCAGCAGCTTACCCCCAGGGCGGGTTTTCAATGAGCAGTTCTTC. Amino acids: CASSLPPGRVFNEQFF. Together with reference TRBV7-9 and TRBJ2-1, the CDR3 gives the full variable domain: DTGVSQNPRHKITKRGQNVTFRCDPISEHNRLYWYRQTLGQGPEFLTYFQNEAQLEKSRLLSDRFSAERPKGSFSTLEIQRTEQGDSAMYLCASSLPPGRVFNEQFFGPGTRLTVL.

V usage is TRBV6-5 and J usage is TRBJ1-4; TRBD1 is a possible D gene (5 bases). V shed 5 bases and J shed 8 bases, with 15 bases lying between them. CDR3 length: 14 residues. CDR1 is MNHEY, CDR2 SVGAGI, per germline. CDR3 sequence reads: CASSKTAYGEKLFF. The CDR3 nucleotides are TGTGCCAGCAGTAAGACAGCCTATGGGGAAAAACTGTTTTTT.

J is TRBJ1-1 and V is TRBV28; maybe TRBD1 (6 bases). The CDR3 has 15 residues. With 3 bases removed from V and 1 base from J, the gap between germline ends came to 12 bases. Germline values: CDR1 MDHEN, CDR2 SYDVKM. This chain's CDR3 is CASSFMGGRNTEAFF. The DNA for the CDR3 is TGTGCCAGCAGTTTCATGGGGGGCAGGAACACTGAAGCTTTCTTT. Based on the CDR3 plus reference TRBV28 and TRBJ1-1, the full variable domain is DVKVTQSSRYLVKRTGEKVFLECVQDMDHENMFWYRQDPGLGLRLIYFSYDVKMKEKGDIPEGYSVSREKKERFSLILESASTNQTSMYLCASSFMGGRNTEAFFGQGTRLTVV.

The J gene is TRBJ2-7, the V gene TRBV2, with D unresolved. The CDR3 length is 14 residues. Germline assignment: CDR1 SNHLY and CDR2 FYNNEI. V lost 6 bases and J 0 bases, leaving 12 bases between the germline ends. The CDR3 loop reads CASSAVRFSYEQYF. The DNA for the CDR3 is TGTGCCAGCAGCGCCGTGAGGTTCTCCTACGAGCAGTACTTC. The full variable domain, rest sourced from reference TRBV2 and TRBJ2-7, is EPEVTQTPSHQVTQMGQEVILRCVPISNHLYFYWYRQILGQKVEFLVSFYNNEISEKSEIFDDQFSVERPDGSNFTLKIRSTKLEDSAMYFCASSAVRFSYEQYFGPGTRLTVT.

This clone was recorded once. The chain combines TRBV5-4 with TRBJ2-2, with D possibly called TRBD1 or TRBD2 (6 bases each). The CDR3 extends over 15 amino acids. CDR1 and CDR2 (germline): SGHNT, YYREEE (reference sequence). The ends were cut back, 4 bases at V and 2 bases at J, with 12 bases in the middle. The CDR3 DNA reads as TGTGCCAGCAGCGGAGGGGGACATAACACCGGGGAGCTGTTTTTT. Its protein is CASSGGGHNTGELFF.

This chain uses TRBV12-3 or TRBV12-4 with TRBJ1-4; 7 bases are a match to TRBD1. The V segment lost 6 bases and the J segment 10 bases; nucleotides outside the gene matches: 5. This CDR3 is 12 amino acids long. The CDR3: CASRYRGGKLFF. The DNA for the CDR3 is TGTGCCAGCAGGTACAGGGGAGGAAAACTGTTTTTT.

The CDR3 sequence is CASSPNIGTGQSTGELFF. The CDR3 DNA reads TGTGCCAGCAGCCCGAATATAGGGACAGGGCAATCAACCGGGGAGCTGTTTTTT. This chain uses TRBV25-1 with TRBJ2-2, with 9 bases aligning to TRBD1. Trimming at V came to 6 bases and at J to 5 bases, leaving 16 bases not matched to a gene. This CDR3 region has 18 residues. The germline CDR1 and CDR2 sequences are MGHDK and SYGVNS.

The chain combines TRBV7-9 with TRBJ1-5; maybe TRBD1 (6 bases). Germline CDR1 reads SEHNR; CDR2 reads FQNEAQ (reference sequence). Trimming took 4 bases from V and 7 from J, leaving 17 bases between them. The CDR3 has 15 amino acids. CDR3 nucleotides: TGTGCCAGCAGCTCCGAAGGGGGGGGCCACCAGCCCCAGCATTTT. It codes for CASSSEGGGHQPQHF.